Following are 32 T cell receptor beta chains from one sample sequenced in a study of blood T cell repertoires in COVID-19. Using immunoSEQ multiplex PCR, the repertoire was profiled, and TCRdb retains in-frame clones only, with some absent. The profile shows 90,000 to 150,000 clones, over 75% of them singletons. Source material: peripheral blood. These receptors all come from an older man with acute or convalescent COVID-19.

The sample holds one count of this clone. The chain joins TRBV7-9 to TRBJ1-4, with D hard to call. CDR3 length: 15 amino acids. The V end was cut by 5 bases, the J end by 7 bases, with 17 bases between. Germline values: CDR1 SEHNR, CDR2 FQNEAQ (reference sequence). This CDR3 reads CASSPSGVGGEKLFF. The CDR3 DNA follows: TGTGCCAGCAGCCCAAGCGGAGTGGGAGGTGAAAAACTGTTTTTT.

The V and J genes are TRBV7-3 and TRBJ2-1, with D possibly matching TRBD1 (6 bases). In germline, CDR1 is SGHTA, CDR2 FQGTGA. The CDR3 runs to 15 residues. V lost 1 base to trimming and J lost 6 bases, with 13 bases between them. The CDR3 nucleotides are TGTGCCAGCAGCTTAAACAGGGAAAGCATCAATGAGCAGTTCTTC. Residues: CASSLNRESINEQFF.

V and J are TRBV18 and TRBJ2-1; TRBD2 might be the D (6 bases). Germline CDR1 reads KGHSH; CDR2 reads LQKENI. The CDR3 covers 15 residues. Trimming left V 1 base short and J 4 bases short, with 11 bases between. The CDR3 loop is CASSPLLSGYNEQFF. The DNA for the CDR3 is TGTGCCAGCTCACCACTTTTAAGCGGGTACAATGAGCAGTTCTTC.

The rearrangement links TRBV7-2 to TRBJ1-2, with 7 bases lining up with TRBD1. The V segment lost 8 bases and the J segment 1 base; nucleotides outside the gene matches: 10. The CDR3 is made up of 15 amino acids. Germline CDR1 reads SGHTA; CDR2 reads FQGNSA. The CDR3 region has the DNA TGTGCCAGCCGACTAACAGGGGACCGTAACTATGGCTACACCTTC. This sequence encodes CASRLTGDRNYGYTF.

The chain carries TRBV4-3 and TRBJ2-1; 14 bases are a match to TRBD2. Per the germline V gene, CDR1 is LGHNA and CDR2 is YSLEER. CDR3 length equals 17 residues. With 1 base clipped from V and 6 bases from J, the junction kept 5 bases outside the gene matches. The CDR3 region has the DNA TGCGCCAGCAGCCAAGGATTGGGACTAGCGGGAGCCAATGAGCAGTTCTTC. Its protein is CASSQGLGLAGANEQFF.

This clone was counted a single time. The genes are TRBV11-1 and TRBJ2-7, with a tentative D call TRBD2 (5 bases). The germline V gene encodes CDR1 SGHAT and CDR2 FQDESV (reference sequence). The V gene lost 5 bases and the J gene lost 3 bases, with 11 bases spanning the gap. The CDR3 covers 13 residues. The CDR3 sequence is CASSRGRDYEQYF. CDR3 in DNA: TGTGCCAGCAGCCGAGGACGGGACTACGAGCAGTACTTC.

This clone was observed once. The rearrangement uses TRBV28 and TRBJ2-1; TRBD2 matches 7 bases. There are 15 residues in the CDR3. Losses at the gene ends were 3 bases for V and 4 bases for J; bases not matched to a gene: 6. Germline CDR1 and CDR2: MDHEN and SYDVKM. CDR3 coding DNA: TGTGCCAGCAGTTTGGCGGGAGTGGGATACAATGAGCAGTTCTTC. Translated, it gives CASSLAGVGYNEQFF.

This clone has just a few counts. This chain connects TRBV9 to TRBJ2-2, with 9 bases lining up with TRBD2. CDR1 SGDLS and CDR2 YYNGEE come from the germline V gene. V lost 6 bases, J lost 6 bases, and 12 bases stayed unmatched. The length of the CDR3 is 16 residues. The CDR3 protein is CASTSQGTSKAGELFF. The CDR3 DNA follows: TGTGCCAGCACCTCCCAAGGGACTAGCAAGGCCGGGGAGCTGTTTTTT.

J is TRBJ1-2 and V is TRBV9, with D unresolved. From germline, CDR1 is SGDLS and CDR2 YYNGEE. V lost 1 base, J lost 1 base, and 5 bases lay in between. This CDR3 is built from 13 residues. The CDR3: CASSVNSNYGYTF. CDR3 DNA: TGTGCCAGCAGCGTAAACAGTAACTATGGCTACACCTTC.

This clone appeared once. V gene TRBV10-3 combines with J gene TRBJ2-3; 10 positions agree with TRBD1. The germline gives CDR1 ENHRY, CDR2 SYGVKD. V lost 3 bases to trimming and J lost 3 bases; unmatched junction nucleotides: 6. This CDR3 comprises 16 residues. The CDR3 here is CAISDSTGQGTDTQYF. CDR3 DNA sequence: TGTGCCATCAGTGATTCCACGGGACAGGGGACAGATACGCAGTATTTT.

The chain has TRBV24-1 and TRBJ2-4, with D perhaps TRBD2 (5 bases). This CDR3 is 16 amino acids long. Germline assignment: CDR1 KGHDR and CDR2 SFDVKD. V was trimmed by 3 bases and J by 0 bases, leaving 11 bases between them. CDR3 DNA sequence: TGTGCCACCAGTGATACCGGACTCCCAGCCAAAAACATTCAGTACTTC. Protein: CATSDTGLPAKNIQYF.

This chain uses TRBV5-4 with TRBJ2-4, with 7 nucleotides matching TRBD2. V gave up 4 bases and J gave up 3 bases; unmatched junction bases: 4. This CDR3 comprises 14 residues. Germline CDR1 reads SGHNT; CDR2 reads YYREEE (reference sequence). CDR3 sequence (DNA): TGTGCCAGCAGCGTGGCGGGAGACAAAAACATTCAGTACTTC. Its translation is CASSVAGDKNIQYF.

This clone was found once. This chain links TRBV5-1 with TRBJ1-1, with D possibly being TRBD1 (5 bases). Looked up from germline, CDR1 is SGHRS and CDR2 is YFSETQ. The CDR3 runs 13 residues. Trimming took 4 bases from V and 1 from J, leaving 8 bases between them. CDR3 region: CASSPGQNTEAFF. As DNA, the CDR3 is TGCGCCAGCAGCCCCGGACAGAACACTGAAGCTTTCTTT. Supplemented by reference TRBV5-1 and TRBJ1-1, the full variable domain reads KAGVTQTPRYLIKTRGQQVTLSCSPISGHRSVSWYQQTPGQGLQFLFEYFSETQRNKGNFPGRFSGRQFSNSRSEMNVSTLELGDSALYLCASSPGQNTEAFFGQGTRLTVV.

Only one count was recorded for this clone. V and J are TRBV2 and TRBJ2-7; D gene uncertain. This CDR3 has 14 residues. Trimming shortened V by 4 bases and J by 0 bases, and 10 bases separated the two germline ends. The germline CDR1 and CDR2 sequences are SNHLY and FYNNEI. In DNA, the CDR3 is TGTGCCAGCAGTGTGGGCGTCAGCTCCTACGAGCAGTACTTC. This encodes CASSVGVSSYEQYF.

The rearrangement joins TRBV29-1 to TRBJ2-1; D may be TRBD1 (5 bases). V was pared by 1 base and J by 4 bases, with 8 bases between. The germline V gene encodes CDR1 SQVTM and CDR2 ANQGSEA. There are 13 residues in the CDR3. The chain's CDR3 is CSVEARQYNEQFF. CDR3 DNA: TGCAGCGTTGAAGCGCGACAGTACAATGAGCAGTTCTTC.

The DNA of the CDR3 is TGTGCCAGCAGCCTTTACAGGGCCGGGGAGCTGTTTTTT. Its translation: CASSLYRAGELFF. The chain couples TRBV14 to TRBJ2-2, with TRBD1 as a possible D gene (6 bases). V was pared by 4 bases and J by 6 bases, with 9 bases between. The CDR3 has 13 residues. The germline CDR1 and CDR2 sequences are SGHDN and FVKESK.

CDR3 residues: CASSPSDRVYGYTF. Written as DNA, the CDR3 is TGTGCCAGCAGTCCCTCGGACAGGGTCTATGGCTACACCTTC. V is TRBV27 and J is TRBJ1-2, with 8 bases that match TRBD1. The germline gives CDR1 MNHEY, CDR2 SMNVEV (reference sequence). J gave up 4 bases and V 5 bases, and 6 bases lay outside the gene matches. This CDR3 contains 14 residues.

CDR3 in DNA: TGTGCCAGCAGCACAGGGGAGCTTGAAGCTTTCTTT. Protein sequence: CASSTGELEAFF. The V gene is TRBV6-6, the J gene TRBJ1-1; 7 nucleotides align to TRBD1. The CDR3 covers 12 residues. With V trimmed by 6 bases and J by 7 bases, 5 bases remained unmatched. Germline CDR1 is MNHNY and CDR2 is SVGAGI (reference sequence).

The chain combines TRBV2 with TRBJ2-7; 7 bases are a match to TRBD2. This CDR3 spans 18 amino acids. The germline V gene has CDR1 SNHLY and CDR2 FYNNEI. Unmatched junction bases numbered 21, after V lost 6 bases and J lost 4 bases. The CDR3 region is CASRKREGLDGRSYEQYF. In DNA, the CDR3 is TGTGCCAGCAGAAAAAGGGAGGGTCTGGACGGGAGATCATACGAGCAGTACTTC.

This chain connects TRBV5-1 to TRBJ1-1; tentatively, D is TRBD1 (5 bases). The CDR3 has 14 residues. Germline V CDR1 and CDR2: SGHRS, YFSETQ. V was shortened by 2 bases and J by 2 bases, with 10 bases between the two germline ends. For the CDR3, the DNA is TGCGCCAGCAGCTTTAAGGGGTCTAACACTGAAGCTTTCTTT. Its translation is CASSFKGSNTEAFF.

This chain connects TRBV10-3 to TRBJ1-5; possible D gene TRBD1, 5 bases. Germline lookup yields CDR1 ENHRY and CDR2 SYGVKD. V lost 11 bases to trimming and J lost 9 bases, with 23 bases between them. This CDR3 has 14 amino acids. CDR3 in DNA: TGTGCCTCCTCCGGCGGGGCACAATCAGGGCCCCAGCATTTT. This codes for CASSGGAQSGPQHF.

This clone was counted only a few times. The genes are TRBV10-3 and TRBJ1-2; 11 bases are shared with TRBD1. The CDR3 length is 16 residues. Germline values: CDR1 ENHRY, CDR2 SYGVKD. Trimming removed 7 bases from V and 5 bases from J; junction bases left unmatched: 12. CDR3 sequence reads: CAITEDRDRGYYGYTF. The CDR3 nucleotides are TGTGCCATCACCGAAGATCGGGACAGGGGGTATTATGGCTACACCTTC.

The gene calls are TRBV2 and TRBJ1-4, with 8 nucleotides matching TRBD1. The CDR3 runs to 16 residues. The V gene's germline CDR1 is SNHLY and CDR2 FYNNEI. The J segment lost 0 bases and the V segment lost 6 bases, leaving 6 bases of the junction unmatched. CDR3 sequence: CASSLDRASTNEKLFF. The CDR3 bases are TGTGCCAGCAGCCTGGACAGGGCGTCAACTAATGAAAAACTGTTTTTT.

This clone was seen once. The chain has TRBV7-2 and TRBJ1-5; perhaps TRBD1 as D (5 bases). Germline values: CDR1 SGHTA, CDR2 FQGNSA. Trimming left V 3 bases short and J 4 bases short, with 13 bases between. CDR3 length: 15 amino acids. Written as DNA, the CDR3 is TGTGCCAGCAGCTTCCAGGGTCATGCGAATCAGCCCCAGCATTTT. It specifies CASSFQGHANQPQHF.

This clone has more than one count but fewer than ten. The chain uses TRBV2 and TRBJ2-3; TRBD1 matches 9 bases. This CDR3 has 13 residues. Germline-derived CDR1 and CDR2 are SNHLY and FYNNEI. The J segment lost 3 bases and the V segment lost 6 bases, leaving 1 base of the junction unmatched. The CDR3 protein is CASRTGGTDTQYF. CDR3 in DNA: TGTGCCAGCAGGACAGGGGGTACAGATACGCAGTATTTT.

The J gene is TRBJ2-1, the V gene TRBV14; 9 bases fit TRBD2. Germline CDR1 is SGHDN and CDR2 is FVKESK. Trimming took 2 bases from V and 6 from J; bases not matched to a gene: 5. The CDR3 loop spans 15 amino acids. CDR3: CASSQFWTSANEQFF. CDR3 DNA sequence: TGTGCCAGCAGCCAATTTTGGACTAGCGCCAATGAGCAGTTCTTC.

This chain connects TRBV10-3 to TRBJ1-1; D may be TRBD1 (6 bases). This CDR3 comprises 12 residues. The germline V gene encodes CDR1 ENHRY and CDR2 SYGVKD. The V end lost 6 bases, the J end lost 8 bases, and 13 bases lay between the germline ends. The CDR3 region is CAISDRQPEAFF. DNA for the CDR3: TGTGCCATCAGCGACAGGCAGCCGGAAGCTTTCTTT.

This clone was seen a few times. DNA of the CDR3: TGTGCCATCAGTGAGGGAAGGACATCTAATGAAAAACTGTTTTTT. Translating it yields CAISEGRTSNEKLFF. The chain employs TRBV10-3 and TRBJ1-4; perhaps TRBD1 as D (5 bases). The CDR3 is made up of 15 amino acids. CDR1 is ENHRY and CDR2 is SYGVKD in the germline V gene. V was pared by 2 bases and J by 3 bases, with 10 bases between.

V and J are TRBV28 and TRBJ2-7, with D possibly TRBD1 on 6 matching bases. Germline V gene sequence: CDR1 MDHEN, CDR2 SYDVKM. Trimming shortened V by 8 bases and J by 5 bases, and 13 bases separated the two germline ends. This CDR3 is 12 amino acids long. For the CDR3, the DNA is TGTGCCAGCCAAAACAGGGCCCACGAGCAGTACTTC. Its translation is CASQNRAHEQYF.

The rearrangement links TRBV14 to TRBJ1-2; D perhaps matches TRBD1 (5 bases). The V and J ends lost 2 bases and 6 bases respectively, with 13 bases between them. Germline loops: CDR1 SGHDN, CDR2 FVKESK. This CDR3 spans 14 amino acids. CDR3 protein: CASSQQGGGNGYTF. As DNA, the CDR3 is TGTGCCAGCAGCCAACAGGGTGGGGGGAATGGCTACACCTTC. The full variable domain, completed using reference TRBV14 and TRBJ1-2, is EAGVTQFPSHSVIEKGQTVTLRCDPISGHDNLYWYRRVMGKEIKFLLHFVKESKQDESGMPNNRFLAERTGGTYSTLKVQPAELEDSGVYFCASSQQGGGNGYTFGSGTRLTVV.

This clone has a single count. V and J are TRBV5-1 and TRBJ1-3; TRBD1 matches at 7 bases. This CDR3 comprises 17 residues. V shed 5 bases, J shed 4 bases, and the junction held 15 bases outside the gene matches. Per germline, CDR1 SGHRS and CDR2 YFSETQ. The chain's CDR3 is CASRKEDRSLGGNTIYF. CDR3 DNA sequence: TGCGCCAGCAGGAAAGAGGACAGGAGTCTCGGCGGAAACACCATATATTTT.

V gene TRBV11-3 combines with J gene TRBJ1-1; 11 nucleotides line up with TRBD1. Germline CDR1 and CDR2: SGHNT and YENEEA. The CDR3 covers 16 residues. Trimming took 6 bases from V and 1 from J; bases not matched to a gene: 7. CDR3 nucleotide sequence: TGTGCCAGCAGATTGGGGACAGGGGGTTCGAACACTGAAGCTTTCTTT. This translates into CASRLGTGGSNTEAFF.